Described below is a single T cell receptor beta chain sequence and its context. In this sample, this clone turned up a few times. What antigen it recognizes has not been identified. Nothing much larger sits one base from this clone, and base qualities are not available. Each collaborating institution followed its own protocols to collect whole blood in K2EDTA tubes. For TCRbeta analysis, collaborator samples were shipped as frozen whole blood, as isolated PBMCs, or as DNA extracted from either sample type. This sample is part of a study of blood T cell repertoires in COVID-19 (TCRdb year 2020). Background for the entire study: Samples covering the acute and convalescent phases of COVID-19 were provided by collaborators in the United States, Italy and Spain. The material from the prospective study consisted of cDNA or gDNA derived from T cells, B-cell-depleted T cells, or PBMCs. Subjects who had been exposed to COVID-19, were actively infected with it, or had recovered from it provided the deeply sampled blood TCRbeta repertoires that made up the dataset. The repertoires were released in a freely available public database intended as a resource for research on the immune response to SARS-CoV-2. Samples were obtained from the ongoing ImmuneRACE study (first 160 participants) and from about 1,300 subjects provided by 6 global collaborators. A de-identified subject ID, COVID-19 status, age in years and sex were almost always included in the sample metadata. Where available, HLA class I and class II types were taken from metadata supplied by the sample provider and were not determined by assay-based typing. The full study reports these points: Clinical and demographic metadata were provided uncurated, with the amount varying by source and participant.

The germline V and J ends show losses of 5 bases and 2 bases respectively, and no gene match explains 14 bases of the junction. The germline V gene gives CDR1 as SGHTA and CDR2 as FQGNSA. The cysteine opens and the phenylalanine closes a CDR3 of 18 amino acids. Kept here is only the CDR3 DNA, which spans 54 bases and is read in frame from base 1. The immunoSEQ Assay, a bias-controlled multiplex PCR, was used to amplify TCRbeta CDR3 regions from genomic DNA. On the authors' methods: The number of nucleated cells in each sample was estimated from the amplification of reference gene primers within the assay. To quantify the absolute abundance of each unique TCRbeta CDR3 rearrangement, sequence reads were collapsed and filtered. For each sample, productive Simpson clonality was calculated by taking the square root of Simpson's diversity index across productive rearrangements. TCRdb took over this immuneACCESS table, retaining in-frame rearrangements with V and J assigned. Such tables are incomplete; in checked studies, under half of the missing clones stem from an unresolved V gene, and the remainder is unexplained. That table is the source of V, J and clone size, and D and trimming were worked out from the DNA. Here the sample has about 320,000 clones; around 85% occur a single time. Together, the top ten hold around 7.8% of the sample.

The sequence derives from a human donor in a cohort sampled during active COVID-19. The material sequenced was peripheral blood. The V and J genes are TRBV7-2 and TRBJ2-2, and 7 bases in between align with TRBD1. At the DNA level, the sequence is TGTGCCAGCAGCACCCGGGACAGAATTCAATACAACACCGGGGAGCTGTTTTTT. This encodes CASSTRDRIQYNTGELFF.